These T cell receptor beta chains were read from a single sample in a study of blood T cell repertoires in COVID-19. TCRdb's table, derived via immunoSEQ multiplex PCR, lists solely in-frame clones and lacks some. The sample includes over 150,000 clones, roughly 90% of them seen just once. Sequences were obtained from PBMCs or T cells enriched from blood (not recorded which). The receptors originated from a woman between 50 and 59 years old who had recovered from COVID-19. The CDR3 runs from the conserved cysteine through the conserved F or W. A D gene is named only where the DNA matches it firmly. Clone size appears in some rows only: once, few, many, or a class for an expanded clone.

d_gene: -; j_gene: TRBJ2-1; abundance: -; v_gene: TRBV5-4; CDR3nt: TGTGCCAGCAGCTCCTCCTGGACAGCAAACAATGAGCAGTTCTTC; CDR3aa: CASSSSWTANNEQFF
d_gene: TRBD1; j_gene: TRBJ1-2; abundance: -; v_gene: TRBV7-2; CDR3nt: TGTGCCAGCAGCTTAGTTCGTGGACAGGGAGACGGCTACACCTTC; CDR3aa: CASSLVRGQGDGYTF
d_gene: -; j_gene: TRBJ1-6; abundance: -; v_gene: TRBV6-5; CDR3nt: TGTGCCACTAGGCGGGGCTTAACCTCACCCCTCCACTTT; CDR3aa: CATRRGLTSPLHF
d_gene: TRBD2; j_gene: TRBJ2-3; abundance: -; v_gene: TRBV30; CDR3nt: TGTGCCTGGAGTGTAGCAAGGACTAGCGGGTTCACAGATACGCAGTATTTT; CDR3aa: CAWSVARTSGFTDTQYF
d_gene: TRBD2; j_gene: TRBJ2-5; abundance: -; v_gene: TRBV11-2; CDR3nt: TGTGCCAGCAGCTTCCGGACTAGCGGGAGTCCGGTGGAGACCCAGTACTTC; CDR3aa: CASSFRTSGSPVETQYF
d_gene: -; j_gene: TRBJ2-2; abundance: -; v_gene: TRBV28; CDR3nt: TGTGCCAGCAGTCACCTGCAGGCGACCGGGGAGCTGTTTTTT; CDR3aa: CASSHLQATGELFF
d_gene: TRBD2; j_gene: TRBJ2-2; abundance: few; v_gene: TRBV6-4; CDR3nt: TGTGCCAGCAGTGAAATAGCGGGAACGGGCACCGGGGAGCTGTTTTTT; CDR3aa: CASSEIAGTGTGELFF
d_gene: -; j_gene: TRBJ2-7; abundance: -; v_gene: TRBV11-3; CDR3nt: TGTGCCAGCAGCTTAGATCTCTCGAGAGACAGGCCCTACGAGCAGTACTTC; CDR3aa: CASSLDLSRDRPYEQYF
d_gene: -; j_gene: TRBJ1-1; abundance: -; v_gene: TRBV27; CDR3nt: TGTGCCAGCAGTTTGTCAGGGCCTAACACTGAAGCTTTCTTT; CDR3aa: CASSLSGPNTEAFF
d_gene: TRBD1; j_gene: TRBJ1-2; abundance: -; v_gene: TRBV4-2; CDR3nt: TGTGCCAGCAGCCAAGATCCCGGACAGGTTGGTGGCTACACCTTC; CDR3aa: CASSQDPGQVGGYTF
d_gene: -; j_gene: TRBJ1-2; abundance: -; v_gene: TRBV4-1; CDR3nt: TGCGCCAGCAACGGGGGACCATCCTATGGCTACACCTTC; CDR3aa: CASNGGPSYGYTF
d_gene: TRBD2; j_gene: TRBJ2-1; abundance: -; v_gene: TRBV30; CDR3nt: TGTGCCTGGAGTGGACTAGCGGTTTACAATGAGCAGTTCTTC; CDR3aa: CAWSGLAVYNEQFF
d_gene: -; j_gene: TRBJ1-2; abundance: once; v_gene: TRBV14; CDR3nt: TGTGCCAGCAGCCAAAGTGGGTACAGGTTATCTTATGGCTACACCTTC; CDR3aa: CASSQSGYRLSYGYTF
d_gene: -; j_gene: TRBJ2-7; abundance: -; v_gene: TRBV5-4; CDR3nt: TGTGCCAGCAGCCTCCGACAGACCACCTACGAGCAGTACTTC; CDR3aa: CASSLRQTTYEQYF
d_gene: -; j_gene: TRBJ2-7; abundance: -; v_gene: TRBV7-2; CDR3nt: TGTGCCAGCAGCTTAGGCGGGATAGCCTCCTACGAGCAGTACTTC; CDR3aa: CASSLGGIASYEQYF
d_gene: -; j_gene: TRBJ1-2; abundance: -; v_gene: TRBV28; CDR3nt: TGTGCCAGCAGTTTTGGGGGACAAAGCTATGGCTACACCTTC; CDR3aa: CASSFGGQSYGYTF